These 24 T cell receptor beta chains share one sample of origin, sequenced in a study of beta chain features in type 1 diabetes. Sequenced material consisted of expressed TCRB transcripts (all of the isolated RNA was reverse transcribed). TCRdb's copy holds only in-frame clones and misses some; the assay was immunoSEQ multiplex PCR. Of 350,000 to 450,000 clones in the sample, about 15% are singletons; the top ten hold roughly 0.036%. Source material: naive CD4+ T cells from blood. The source of these receptors is a man aged 30 to 39 in good health.

The chain has TRBV7-9 and TRBJ1-6, with a possible D match to TRBD1 (6 bases). Germline V CDR1 and CDR2: SEHNR, FQNEAQ (reference sequence). The CDR3 spans 16 residues. V gave up 4 bases and J gave up 7 bases, with 17 bases separating them. The CDR3 sequence: CASSSNYRDKNSPLHF. In nucleotides, the CDR3 is TGTGCCAGCAGCTCCAATTACCGGGACAAGAATTCACCCCTCCACTTT.

This clone has just a few counts. The gene calls are TRBV2 and TRBJ2-1; 7 nucleotides match TRBD2. Per germline, CDR1 SNHLY and CDR2 FYNNEI. CDR3 length equals 16 residues. J was trimmed by 1 base and V by 6 bases; bases with no gene match: 9. CDR3: CASSRAGEVSYNEQFF. CDR3 DNA sequence: TGTGCCAGCAGCCGGGCGGGGGAGGTATCCTACAATGAGCAGTTCTTC.

This clone was detected a few times. This rearrangement joins TRBV21-1 to TRBJ2-3; the D call of TRBD2 is as the table states it, not checked on the DNA. TRBV21-1 is a pseudogene locus. This CDR3 is 18 amino acids long. CDR3 DNA sequence: TGTGCCAGCAGCAAAGGAGATCGGAGGATCCAGATAGCAGATACGCAGTATTTT. It translates to CASSKGDRRIQIADTQYF.

This chain links TRBV5-1 with TRBJ1-1; D is unclear. The CDR3 consists of 14 residues. Trimming took 4 bases from V and 1 from J, leaving 11 bases between them. CDR1 is SGHRS, CDR2 YFSETQ, per germline. CDR3 coding DNA: TGCGCCAGCAGCCCGGTCTCGGGGAACACTGAAGCTTTCTTT. This encodes CASSPVSGNTEAFF.

There are a few counts of this clone. The chain uses TRBV7-9 and TRBJ2-7; no definite D call. The V end lost 4 bases, the J end lost 6 bases, and 10 bases lay between the germline ends. The CDR3 extends over 12 amino acids. The germline CDR1 and CDR2 sequences are SEHNR and FQNEAQ (reference sequence). In DNA form, the CDR3 reads TGTGCCAGCAGCTCACGCAACGTCGAGCAGTACGTC. Translated, it gives CASSSRNVEQYV.

The table lists this clone with a few counts. The rearrangement uses TRBV7-9 and TRBJ2-5; D call uncertain. The CDR3 runs to 15 residues. The V and J ends lost 2 bases and 0 bases respectively, with 10 bases between them. The germline V gene has CDR1 SEHNR and CDR2 FQNEAQ (reference sequence). CDR3 nucleotides: TGTGCCAGCAGCTTAAATCCCAGCGACCAAGAGACCCAGTACTTC. Translated, it gives CASSLNPSDQETQYF. The variable domain in full, with the rest retrieved from reference TRBV7-9 and TRBJ2-5, is DTGVSQNPRHKITKRGQNVTFRCDPISEHNRLYWYRQTLGQGPEFLTYFQNEAQLEKSRLLSDRFSAERPKGSFSTLEIQRTEQGDSAMYLCASSLNPSDQETQYFGPGTRLLVL.

The V gene is TRBV30, the J gene TRBJ2-5, with D possibly TRBD2 on 6 matching bases. Germline-derived CDR1 and CDR2 are GTSNPN and SVGIG (reference sequence). The CDR3 extends over 13 amino acids. Trimming took off 1 base at V and 13 bases at J, with 19 bases between the two ends. In DNA, the CDR3 is TGTGCCTGGAGTGGCTACGACCGCGGGGACCCGTACTTC. The encoded protein is CAWSGYDRGDPYF.

CDR3 in DNA: TGTGCCAGCAGCTTGGGCCCTAGCCCAGGGGCTGGCTACACCTTC. Amino acid sequence: CASSLGPSPGAGYTF. V usage is TRBV5-4 and J usage is TRBJ1-2; D perhaps matches TRBD1 (6 bases). The CDR3 is 15 residues long. V gave up 0 bases and J gave up 7 bases, with 16 bases separating them. Germline lookup yields CDR1 SGHNT and CDR2 YYREEE (reference sequence).

The chain couples TRBV4-1 to TRBJ1-1; D is uncertain. This CDR3 region has 12 residues. V was trimmed by 4 bases and J by 11 bases, leaving 14 bases between them. Looked up from germline, CDR1 is MGHRA and CDR2 is YSYEKL. The chain's CDR3 is CASSLPLGAAFF. The CDR3 DNA is TGCGCCAGCAGCCTTCCTCTCGGCGCTGCTTTCTTT.

This clone was seen more than once but under ten times. The V call is TRBV5-6, the J call TRBJ2-1, with 14 bases that match TRBD2. V shed 0 bases and J 8 bases; nucleotides not matched to a gene: 4. CDR3 length: 16 amino acids. Germline V gives CDR1 SGHDT, CDR2 YYEEEE. CDR3 sequence (DNA): TGTGCCAGCAGCTTGGCTCGACTAGCGGGAGGGCATGAGCAGTTCTTC. It encodes CASSLARLAGGHEQFF.

V gene TRBV25-1 combines with J gene TRBJ1-2; D is unresolved. CDR1 MGHDK and CDR2 SYGVNS come from the germline V gene. This CDR3 is 13 amino acids long. V lost 2 bases and J 4 bases, leaving 8 bases between the germline ends. In DNA, the CDR3 is TGTGCCAGCAGTGAAAACCCCCGCTATGGCTACACCTTC. This codes for CASSENPRYGYTF.

Only a few counts were recorded for this clone. The chain recombines TRBV4-2 with TRBJ2-7, with a tentative D call TRBD2 (7 bases). Looked up from germline, CDR1 is LGHNA and CDR2 is YNFKEQ. The CDR3 totals 18 residues. Trimming removed 2 bases at V and 0 bases at J, with 20 bases between. As DNA, the CDR3 is TGTGCCAGCAGCCAAAGTGCCGGGGGGCACGGGAGCTCCTACGAGCAGTACTTC. Protein product: CASSQSAGGHGSSYEQYF.

The chain combines TRBV18 with TRBJ2-7, with 8 positions matching TRBD2. Germline CDR1 and CDR2: KGHSH and LQKENI. The CDR3 totals 15 residues. Unmatched junction bases numbered 12, after V lost 6 bases and J lost 5 bases. The CDR3 loop reads CASSRTGTSPHEQYV. CDR3 bases: TGTGCCAGCTCCCGCACCGGGACTAGTCCCCACGAGCAGTACGTC.

The chain employs TRBV2 and TRBJ2-3; possibly TRBD1 for D (6 bases). The CDR3 has 16 residues. Trimming removed 2 bases at V and 4 bases at J, with 16 bases between. CDR1 and CDR2 (germline): SNHLY, FYNNEI. In nucleotides, the CDR3 is TGTGCCAGCAGTGAATCTGGCCCAGGGGTGGCAGATACGCAGTATTTT. Protein product: CASSESGPGVADTQYF.

This clone has only a few counts. The genes are TRBV7-6 and TRBJ2-1; 8 nucleotides match TRBD2. The V gene's germline CDR1 is SGHVS and CDR2 FNYEAQ. The CDR3 totals 15 residues. J lost 6 bases, V lost 5 bases, and 9 bases had no gene match. The chain's CDR3 is CASSIERGRINEQFF. DNA for the CDR3: TGTGCCAGCAGCATCGAGCGGGGGAGGATCAATGAGCAGTTCTTC.

This clone occurred a few times. The chain is built from TRBV6-5 and TRBJ1-6; D is possibly TRBD1 (6 bases). CDR3 length: 16 residues. Trimming took off 4 bases at V and 11 bases at J, with 21 bases between the two ends. CDR1 and CDR2 from the germline V gene are MNHEY and SVGAGI. The CDR3 nucleotides read TGTGCCAGCAGTTCCACTCCCACAGGGAGTGGGCCACCCCTCCACTTT. Translation: CASSSTPTGSGPPLHF.

CDR3 DNA: TGTGCCAGCAGCTTGGGAAACAGGGTTGGGGCCAACGTCCTGACTTTC. Encoded protein: CASSLGNRVGANVLTF. The chain couples TRBV5-4 to TRBJ2-6, with a tentative D call TRBD1 (6 bases). Germline loops: CDR1 SGHNT, CDR2 YYREEE (reference sequence). Trimming left V 0 bases short and J 3 bases short, with 10 bases between. This CDR3 contains 16 residues.

This clone was detected only a few times. The chain is built from TRBV20-1 and TRBJ2-1; D unresolved. Germline CDR1 reads DFQATT; CDR2 reads SNEGSKA (reference sequence). Trimming shortened V by 7 bases and J by 7 bases, and 11 bases separated the two germline ends. This CDR3 is 11 amino acids long. The CDR3 loop is CSGRFVNEQFF. The CDR3 nucleotides are TGCAGTGGACGGTTTGTTAATGAGCAGTTCTTC.

The chain carries TRBV7-2 and TRBJ2-7, with 7 positions matching TRBD1. V lost 5 bases, J lost 3 bases, and 4 bases stayed unmatched. In germline, CDR1 is SGHTA, CDR2 FQGNSA. The CDR3 is 13 amino acids. For the CDR3, the DNA is TGTGCCAGCAGCCCACGACAGGGCTACGAGCAGTACGTC. The encoded protein is CASSPRQGYEQYV.

Only a few counts were recorded for this clone. The chain joins TRBV14 to TRBJ2-3, with D perhaps TRBD2 (5 bases). Germline V lookup: CDR1 SGHDN, CDR2 FVKESK. The CDR3 length is 19 residues. V was clipped by 3 bases and J by 1 base, with 23 bases between them. Written as DNA, the CDR3 is TGTGCCAGCAGCCAGACTCGGGAAGGGCTAAAAGGCCGCACAGATACGCAGTATTTT. Its protein product is CASSQTREGLKGRTDTQYF.

The rearrangement uses TRBV27 and TRBJ1-2; D is unclear. Trimming stripped 8 bases from V and 1 base from J, with 11 bases between. The CDR3 length is 13 residues. Per the germline V gene, CDR1 is MNHEY and CDR2 is SMNVEV (reference sequence). The CDR3 reads CASRTARNYGYTF. The CDR3 DNA follows: TGTGCCAGCCGGACGGCCCGTAACTATGGCTACACCTTC.

This clone occurred a few times. The chain is built from TRBV6-5 and TRBJ2-5; D perhaps matches TRBD1 (6 bases). The J call may be faulty, since TRBJ2-7 better matches the DNA end. Germline values: CDR1 MNHEY, CDR2 SVGAGI. The CDR3 is made up of 15 amino acids. The CDR3 sequence is CASSYGGGPQGEQYF. In nucleotides, the CDR3 is TGTGCCAGCAGTTACGGTGGGGGCCCGCAGGGCGAGCAGTACTTC.

This clone has a handful of counts. The gene calls are TRBV6-6 and TRBJ2-2; unclear D gene. The CDR3 has 11 residues. Trimming cost V 7 bases and J 6 bases, with 6 bases left between them. Germline CDR1 reads MNHNY; CDR2 reads SVGAGI (reference sequence). This CDR3 reads CASNLSGELFF. The DNA for the CDR3 is TGTGCCAGCAATCTATCCGGGGAGCTGTTTTTT.

The CDR3 region has the DNA TGCGCCAGCAGCCAAGTCCCGGCCACAGGGGGCTCGTACGAGCAGTACTTC. This codes for CASSQVPATGGSYEQYF. The V gene is TRBV4-1, the J gene TRBJ2-7, with 9 bases identical to TRBD1. With V trimmed by 1 base and J by 4 bases, 11 bases remained unmatched. Germline V lookup: CDR1 MGHRA, CDR2 YSYEKL. The CDR3 consists of 17 residues.